The clone carrying this T cell receptor (beta chain) came up many times. The antigen is not known. The CDR3 has 15 residues. Germline trimming cut 10 bases from V and 4 bases from J; bases unmatched to any gene: 8. Germline V CDR1 and CDR2: SGHTA, FQGTGA. The sample belongs to a study of read filtering for tumor transcriptome and immune sequencing. Study-level background: Mean patient age was 65.9 years, range roughly 45 to 80; 17 male, more than 11 female. Revised staging placed eight or nine patients in R-ISS I, 15 to 20 in II, about 7 in III. The study's findings and limits: The sorted CD138-negative fraction was a mixed bone marrow immune population, not purified T cells.

From about 400 ng of RNA, a library with molecular barcoded alpha/delta and beta/gamma adaptors was made. MiXCR was run by TCRdb on the reads, yielding one entry per CDR3 protein. The sample carries over 35,000 distinct CDR3 sequences, roughly 12% recorded once. The chain combines TRBV7-3 with TRBJ2-1, with 12 bases aligning to TRBD2. The source is a donor at least 40 years old with multiple myeloma. Specimen: a population of CD138-negative cells sorted from bone marrow. The CDR3 region is CATSSGGGLYNEQFF. As DNA, the CDR3 is TGTGCCACCTCTAGCGGGGGGGGCCTATACAATGAGCAGTTCTTC. Looking up the rest from reference TRBV7-3 and TRBJ2-1 gives the full variable domain: GAGVSQTPSNKVTEKGKYVELRCDPISGHTALYWYRQSLGQGPEFLIYFQGTGAADDSGLPNDRFFAVRPEGSVSTLKIQRTERGDSAVYLCATSSGGGLYNEQFFGPGTRLTVL.